The 10 T cell receptor beta chains below were found in one sample sequenced in a study of shared clonotypes between healthy human individuals. Sequenced by immunoSEQ multiplex PCR; TCRdb stores in-frame clones only, minus some. The data show some 2 million clones, with around 96% seen just once and 1.2% held by the top ten. CD45RO-negative, CCR7-positively selected cells formed the naive CD8 fraction, excluding terminally differentiated effector memory CD45RA+ cells. The source material was naive CD8+ T cells sorted from blood. Every receptor here comes from a man younger than 35 in good health.

CDR3 bases: TGTGCCACCAGCATTGATAGGGGACTAGCGGGATCCGAGCAGTACTTC. The encoded protein is CATSIDRGLAGSEQYF. V usage is TRBV15 and J usage is TRBJ2-7; 13 bases match TRBD2. Germline assignment: CDR1 LNHNV and CDR2 YYDKDF (reference sequence). V dropped 4 bases and J dropped 6; count of bases not matched to a gene: 9. The CDR3 sequence is 16 residues long.

The chain has TRBV7-6 and TRBJ2-7; D remains ambiguous. Germline V gene lookup returns CDR1 SGHVS and CDR2 FNYEAQ. With 2 bases removed from V and 0 bases from J, the gap between germline ends came to 8 bases. There are 14 residues in the CDR3. The CDR3 region is CASSLSIASYEQYF. The CDR3 coding sequence is TGTGCCAGCAGCTTATCCATAGCCTCCTACGAGCAGTACTTC.

The J gene is TRBJ1-4, the V gene TRBV7-2; 7 nucleotides match TRBD1. This CDR3 contains 15 residues. Germline values: CDR1 SGHTA, CDR2 FQGNSA. Trimming at V came to 5 bases and at J to 5 bases, leaving 8 bases not matched to a gene. Here the CDR3 reads CASSLGTASNEKLFF. The CDR3 DNA sequence: TGTGCCAGCAGCCTGGGGACAGCTTCCAATGAAAAACTGTTTTTT.

On this clone: Within the sample, other DNA sequences also encode this same CDR3. V gene TRBV9 combines with J gene TRBJ1-2; TRBD1 might be the D (5 bases). V was cut by 0 bases and J by 3 bases, with 6 bases left in between. CDR1 is SGDLS, CDR2 YYNGEE, per germline. The CDR3 spans 13 residues. Here the CDR3 DNA reads TGTGCCAGCAGCGTAGCGGGACACTATGGCTACACCTTC. This gives the protein CASSVAGHYGYTF.

The V and J genes are TRBV4-1 and TRBJ2-2, with a possible D match to TRBD1 (5 bases). With 5 bases removed from V and 1 base from J, the gap between germline ends came to 11 bases. This CDR3 is 15 amino acids long. CDR1 and CDR2 (germline): MGHRA, YSYEKL. The CDR3 here is CASSDHTGNTGELFF. The CDR3 nucleotides are TGCGCCAGCAGCGACCATACAGGGAACACCGGGGAGCTGTTTTTT.

Only one count was recorded for this clone. V is TRBV4-1 and J is TRBJ2-7; the match to TRBD1 covers 7 bases. Losses at the gene ends were 4 bases for V and 2 bases for J; bases not matched to a gene: 8. This CDR3 has 15 amino acids. CDR1 is MGHRA, CDR2 YSYEKL, per germline. Here the CDR3 DNA reads TGCGCCAGCAGCCCGAGGACAGGAAACGCCTACGAGCAGTACTTC. It translates to CASSPRTGNAYEQYF.

This clone has more than one count but fewer than ten. The chain links TRBV9 to TRBJ1-2; 7 nucleotides match TRBD1. This CDR3 region has 13 residues. Trimming cost V 4 bases and J 8 bases; bases outside gene matches: 8. CDR1 SGDLS and CDR2 YYNGEE come from the germline V gene. Here the CDR3 reads CASSPSPGQGYTF. The DNA for the CDR3 is TGTGCCAGCAGCCCCTCCCCGGGACAGGGCTACACCTTC.

The chain employs TRBV4-1 and TRBJ1-2; D ambiguous. Trimming removed 6 bases at V and 4 bases at J, with 12 bases between. Germline V CDR1 and CDR2: MGHRA, YSYEKL. CDR3 length: 13 residues. The CDR3 bases are TGCGCCAGCAGTCCCGGGCCACCCTATGGCTACACCTTC. It translates to CASSPGPPYGYTF.

The chain uses TRBV7-9 and TRBJ1-2, with TRBD1 as a possible D gene (5 bases). The CDR3 sequence is 15 residues long. Germline V gene sequence: CDR1 SEHNR, CDR2 FQNEAQ (reference sequence). V dropped 4 bases and J dropped 4 bases, with 16 bases sitting between them. CDR3 DNA sequence: TGTGCCAGCAGCTCGTCGGGGCTCAGCGGCTATGGCTACACCTTC. Translation gives CASSSSGLSGYGYTF.

The gene calls are TRBV27 and TRBJ2-3; tentatively, D is TRBD1 (6 bases). CDR3 length: 14 residues. The V end lost 3 bases, the J end lost 6 bases, and 13 bases lay between the germline ends. CDR1 and CDR2 (germline): MNHEY, SMNVEV (reference sequence). The CDR3 bases are TGTGCCAGCAGTTTGATACAGGGTAGGGATACGCAGTATTTT. It yields the protein CASSLIQGRDTQYF.